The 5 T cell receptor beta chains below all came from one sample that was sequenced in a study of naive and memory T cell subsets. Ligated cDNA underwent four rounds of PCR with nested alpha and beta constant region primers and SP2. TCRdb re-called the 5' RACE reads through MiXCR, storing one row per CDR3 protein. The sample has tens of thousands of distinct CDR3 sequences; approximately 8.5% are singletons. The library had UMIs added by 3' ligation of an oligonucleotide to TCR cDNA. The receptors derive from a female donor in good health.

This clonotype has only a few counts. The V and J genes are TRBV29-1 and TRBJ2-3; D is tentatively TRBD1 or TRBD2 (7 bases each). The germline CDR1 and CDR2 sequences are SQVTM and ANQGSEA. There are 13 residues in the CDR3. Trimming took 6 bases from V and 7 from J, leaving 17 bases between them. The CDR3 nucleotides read TGCAGCGTCAGGGGGGGCGAGGGGTATACGCAGTATTTT. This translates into CSVRGGEGYTQYF.

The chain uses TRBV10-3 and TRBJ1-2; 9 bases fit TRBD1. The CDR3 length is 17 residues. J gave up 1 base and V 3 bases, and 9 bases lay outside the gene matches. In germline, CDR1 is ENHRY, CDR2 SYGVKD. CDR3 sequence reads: CAISESMGDRDNYGYTF. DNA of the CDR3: TGTGCCATCAGTGAATCGATGGGGGACAGGGATAACTATGGCTACACCTTC.

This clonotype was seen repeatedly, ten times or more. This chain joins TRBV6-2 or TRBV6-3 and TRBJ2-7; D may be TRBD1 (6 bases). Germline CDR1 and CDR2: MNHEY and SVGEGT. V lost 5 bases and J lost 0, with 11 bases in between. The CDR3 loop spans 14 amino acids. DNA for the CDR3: TGTGCCAGCAGTCCCAGGGGTAGCTCCTACGAGCAGTACTTC. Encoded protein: CASSPRGSSYEQYF.

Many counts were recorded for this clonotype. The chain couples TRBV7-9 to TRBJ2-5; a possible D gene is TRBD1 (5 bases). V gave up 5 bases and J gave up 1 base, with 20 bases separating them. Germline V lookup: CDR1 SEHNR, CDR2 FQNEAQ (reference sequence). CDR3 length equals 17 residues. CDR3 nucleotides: TGTGCCAGCAGCCGTTCCTCCAACGCAGGGTTCCAAGAGACCCAGTACTTC. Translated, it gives CASSRSSNAGFQETQYF.

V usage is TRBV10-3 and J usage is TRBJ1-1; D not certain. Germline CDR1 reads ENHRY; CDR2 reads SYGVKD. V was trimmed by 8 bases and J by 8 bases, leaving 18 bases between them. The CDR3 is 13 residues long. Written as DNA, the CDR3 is TGTGCCATCTCCGCGGCGATTCAAGGGGAAGCTTTCTTT. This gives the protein CAISAAIQGEAFF.